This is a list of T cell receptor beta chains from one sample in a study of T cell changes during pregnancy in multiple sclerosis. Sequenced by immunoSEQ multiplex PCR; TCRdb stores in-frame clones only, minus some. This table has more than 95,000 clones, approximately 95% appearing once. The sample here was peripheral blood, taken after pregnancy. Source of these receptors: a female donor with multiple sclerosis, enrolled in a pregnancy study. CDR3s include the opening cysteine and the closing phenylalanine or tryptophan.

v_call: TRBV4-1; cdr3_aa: CASSQDMAGQTGVKNGYTF
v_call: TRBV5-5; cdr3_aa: CASSLSAGVRDEQFF
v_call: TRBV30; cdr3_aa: CAWSVMGSQPQHF
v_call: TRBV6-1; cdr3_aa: CASSEGNGQGRDTQYF
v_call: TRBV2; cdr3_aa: CASTVGLEYNEQFF
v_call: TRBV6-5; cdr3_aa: CASRGQNEKLFF
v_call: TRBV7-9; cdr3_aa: CASSLSQGNF
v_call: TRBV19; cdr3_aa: CASSAGGSYNEQFF
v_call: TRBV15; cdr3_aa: CATSREDRGATGELFF
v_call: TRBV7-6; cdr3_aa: CASSLGGLPALWDEQFF
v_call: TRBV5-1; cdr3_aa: CASSLLEGTGELFF
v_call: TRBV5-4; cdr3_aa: CASSVLTGGRDEQFF
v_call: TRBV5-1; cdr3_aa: CASSSTGDTGELFF
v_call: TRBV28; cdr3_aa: CASSLRGYNEQFF
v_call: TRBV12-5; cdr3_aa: CASGTGTSGSDEQFF
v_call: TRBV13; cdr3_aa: CASSLRLAGNLQETQYF
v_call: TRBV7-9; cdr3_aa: CASSLAEDTIYF
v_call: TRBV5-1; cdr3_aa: CASSLASGYNEQFF
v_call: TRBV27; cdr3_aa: CASSLKDTAYEQYF
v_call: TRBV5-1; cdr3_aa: CASSEGAPNYGYTF
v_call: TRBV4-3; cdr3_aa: CASSQGTGGTGANVLTF
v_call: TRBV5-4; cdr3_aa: CASSPRRGTGTDTQYF
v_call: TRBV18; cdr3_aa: CASSPPRTPGGTEAFF
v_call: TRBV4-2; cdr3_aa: CASSQAGNEQYF
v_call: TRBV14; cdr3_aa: CASSQRGAWDWLAGRKETQYF
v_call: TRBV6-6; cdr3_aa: CASKSGTGDTQYF
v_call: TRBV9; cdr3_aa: CASSPGTTYNEQFF
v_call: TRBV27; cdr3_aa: CASSLSTGTSYEQYF
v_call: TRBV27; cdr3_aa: CASSGTSADTQYF
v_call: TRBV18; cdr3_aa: CASSPTDRPYEQYF
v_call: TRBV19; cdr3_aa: CASSRGLAGVLGPYNEQFF
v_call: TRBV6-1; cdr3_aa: CASSVKGGTEAFF
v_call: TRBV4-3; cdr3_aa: CASSPTRGAEQFF
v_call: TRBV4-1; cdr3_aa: CASSQLGTSGYNEQFF
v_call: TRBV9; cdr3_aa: CASSLRDRGEEKLFF
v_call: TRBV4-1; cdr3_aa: CASSLNRGYEQYF
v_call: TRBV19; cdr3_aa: CASSSQATKNIQYF
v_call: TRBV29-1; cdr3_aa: CSVEDGRRNEQFF
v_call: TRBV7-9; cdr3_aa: CASIGSYSRYEQYF
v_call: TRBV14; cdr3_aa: CASSQDFRGSGYTF
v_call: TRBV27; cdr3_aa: CASSLSGSGNTIYF
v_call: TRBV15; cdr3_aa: CATSMGSGRAETQYF
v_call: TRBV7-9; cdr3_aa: CASSLTSGTNEQYF
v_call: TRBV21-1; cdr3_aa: CARFLLTGTSGRPSSYEQYF
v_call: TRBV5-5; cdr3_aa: CASSFGHLEAFF
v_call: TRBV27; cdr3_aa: CASSLNPRGVSYNEQFF